The clone carrying this T cell receptor beta chain was seen many times. Time point specified: technical triplicate 1. This sample stems from a study of neurological immune-mediated disorders. cDNA was made by 5'RACE with 10-nucleotide random UMIs. TCRdb redid the calling of the 5' RACE reads with MiXCR, one entry per CDR3 protein. The data contain some 38,000 distinct CDR3 sequences, around 10% of them singletons. Trimming cost V 7 bases and J 2 bases; bases outside gene matches: 10. Germline values: CDR1 MNHNS, CDR2 SASEGT. The CDR3 has 16 residues. Sequencing was carried out using PBMCs. This TCR was sampled from a man aged 60 to 75 with HTLV-1-associated myelopathy (HAM/TSP). V gene TRBV6-1 combines with J gene TRBJ1-5; 8 bases line up with TRBD1. CDR3 sequence (DNA): TGTGCCAGCACCATTACAGGGGGTGGTGGCAATCAGCCCCAGCATTTT. Translating gives CASTITGGGGNQPQHF.